These T cell receptor beta chains were read from a single sample in a study of blood T cell repertoires in COVID-19. The data were produced by immunoSEQ multiplex PCR, yet TCRdb's version contains in-frame clones alone and is incomplete. The table shows 150,000 or so clones, with roughly 79% occurring only once. The sample consisted of peripheral blood. Receptor source: a woman older than 75 with acute or convalescent COVID-19. The conserved cysteine and the conserved F or W are not part of the CDR3 here. The D gene is left open where the match is weak.

V gene: TRBV18
D gene: TRBD1
J gene: TRBJ2-7
CDR3 protein: ASSPTGGNGYEQY

V gene: TRBV2
D gene: -
J gene: TRBJ1-2
CDR3 protein: ASSVGGGYGYT

V gene: TRBV11-2
D gene: -
J gene: TRBJ1-4
CDR3 protein: ASSLGPGTYEKLF

V gene: TRBV2
D gene: -
J gene: TRBJ1-2
CDR3 protein: ASSPTGGVNYGYT

V gene: TRBV10-3
D gene: TRBD1
J gene: TRBJ2-6
CDR3 protein: AIRDRAFRANVLT

V gene: TRBV19
D gene: TRBD2
J gene: TRBJ2-1
CDR3 protein: ASRFTVAGSNEQF

V gene: TRBV7-2
D gene: -
J gene: TRBJ2-7
CDR3 protein: ASSLGSGQEQY

V gene: TRBV6-5
D gene: -
J gene: TRBJ1-1
CDR3 protein: ASSLMNTEAF

V gene: TRBV5-6
D gene: TRBD1
J gene: TRBJ2-7
CDR3 protein: ASSFGTGVRDYEQY

V gene: TRBV2
D gene: TRBD1
J gene: TRBJ2-1
CDR3 protein: ASSVRDRGEQF

V gene: TRBV28
D gene: TRBD1
J gene: TRBJ1-4
CDR3 protein: ATTGATNEKLF

V gene: TRBV4-2
D gene: TRBD1
J gene: TRBJ1-1
CDR3 protein: ASSQVPSGTGGFEYTEAF

V gene: TRBV5-1
D gene: TRBD2
J gene: TRBJ2-2
CDR3 protein: ASSAREGSAGELF

V gene: TRBV3-1/TRBV3-2
D gene: TRBD1
J gene: TRBJ1-5
CDR3 protein: ASSLSRDPGQSQH

V gene: TRBV3-1/TRBV3-2
D gene: -
J gene: TRBJ1-2
CDR3 protein: ASSQEDSRNYGYT

V gene: TRBV6-5
D gene: -
J gene: TRBJ1-4
CDR3 protein: ASSPLSGEKLF

V gene: TRBV12-3/TRBV12-4
D gene: TRBD1
J gene: TRBJ1-2
CDR3 protein: AIGQGFNYGYT

V gene: TRBV18
D gene: -
J gene: TRBJ2-1
CDR3 protein: ASSRAGSYNEQF

V gene: TRBV3-1/TRBV3-2
D gene: -
J gene: TRBJ1-5
CDR3 protein: ASSQDTADYQPQH

V gene: TRBV29-1
D gene: -
J gene: TRBJ1-2
CDR3 protein: SATAGQLYGYT

V gene: TRBV19
D gene: TRBD2
J gene: TRBJ2-2
CDR3 protein: ASMGTSGRARTGELF

V gene: TRBV28
D gene: TRBD1
J gene: TRBJ2-2
CDR3 protein: ASRSDRGRLTGELF

V gene: TRBV5-1
D gene: TRBD1
J gene: TRBJ1-1
CDR3 protein: ASSPGTGGIETF